This T cell receptor beta chain comes out of a study of blood T cell repertoires in COVID-19. This clone appeared a few times. The table came from immunoSEQ multiplex PCR; TCRdb's copy has only in-frame clones and leaves some out. The sample has around 310,000 clones, over 75% seen once. Sequenced sample: PBMCs or T cells enriched from blood (not recorded which). This TCR derives from a woman in her thirties or forties who had recovered from COVID-19.

The CDR3 coding sequence is TGTGCCAGCAGCCCTTACGCCTCAGGGGATAATCAGCCCCAGCATTTT. Translation gives CASSPYASGDNQPQHF. The chain links TRBV7-2 to TRBJ1-5; TRBD1 might be the D (6 bases). There are 16 residues in the CDR3. Germline values: CDR1 SGHTA, CDR2 FQGNSA. Trimming took off 5 bases at V and 4 bases at J, with 18 bases between the two ends.